These 16 T cell receptor beta chains originate from one sample sequenced in a study of blood T cell repertoires in COVID-19. Libraries were prepared by immunoSEQ multiplex PCR; TCRdb keeps only in-frame clonotypes and omits some of them. This table has about 340,000 clones, around 80% appearing once. The sequenced material came from peripheral blood. These receptors all come from a young man with active or convalescent COVID-19.

A single count supports this clone. The chain has TRBV11-2 and TRBJ1-4, with D uncertain. The CDR3 totals 16 residues. Per the germline V gene, CDR1 is SGHAT and CDR2 is FQNNGV. V lost 1 base and J 0 bases, leaving 9 bases between the germline ends. In DNA, the CDR3 is TGTGCCAGCAGCTTAGTCTACAGTTCAACTAATGAAAAACTGTTTTTT. Translated, it gives CASSLVYSSTNEKLFF.

This clone was detected ten times or more. The chain combines TRBV19 with TRBJ1-2; the D gene is possibly TRBD1 (5 bases). Germline-derived CDR1 and CDR2 are LNHDA and SQIVND (reference sequence). Trimming took 6 bases from V and 4 from J, leaving 15 bases between them. The CDR3 has 14 amino acids. CDR3 DNA: TGTGCCAGTAGGACCCACGGGGGGTCCTATGGCTACACCTTC. This translates into CASRTHGGSYGYTF. The full variable domain, in which reference TRBV19 and TRBJ1-2 provide the parts outside the CDR3, is DGGITQSPKYLFRKEGQNVTLSCEQNLNHDAMYWYRQDPGQGLRLIYYSQIVNDFQKGDIAEGYSVSREKKESFPLTVTSAQKNPTAFYLCASRTHGGSYGYTFGSGTRLTVV.

The CDR3 region has the DNA TGTGCCAGCAGTAAACAGGGTTTCACTGAAGCTTTCTTT. This gives the protein CASSKQGFTEAFF. V usage is TRBV25-1 and J usage is TRBJ1-1; D might be TRBD1 (6 bases). The V gene's germline CDR1 is MGHDK and CDR2 SYGVNS. The CDR3 consists of 13 residues. V was shortened by 5 bases and J by 4 bases, with 11 bases between the two germline ends.

This clone showed up just once. The V call is TRBV3-1 (or the pseudogene TRBV3-2), the J call TRBJ1-5; D gene unclear. Germline V gene sequence: CDR1 LGHDT, CDR2 YNNKEL (reference sequence). CDR3 length: 16 amino acids. V was cut by 3 bases and J by 0 bases, with 12 bases left in between. The CDR3 reads CASSQGLLFSNQPQHF. CDR3 DNA: TGTGCCAGCAGCCAGGGCCTCCTTTTTAGCAATCAGCCCCAGCATTTT.

The CDR3 loop reads CASSLYGGGFSLNTGELFF. CDR3 DNA: TGTGCCAGCAGCTTATACGGGGGGGGATTTAGCCTCAACACCGGGGAGCTGTTTTTT. The V and J genes are TRBV11-3 and TRBJ2-2; 8 bases fit TRBD2. CDR3 length equals 19 residues. Germline values: CDR1 SGHNT, CDR2 YENEEA. V was clipped by 2 bases and J by 2 bases; unmatched bases: 13.

This clone was seen a single time. The V call is TRBV3-1 (or the pseudogene TRBV3-2), the J call TRBJ2-7; no firm D call. Trimming removed 4 bases from V and 6 bases from J, with 13 bases in between. The germline V gene encodes CDR1 LGHDT and CDR2 YNNKEL (reference sequence). The CDR3 has 13 residues. The CDR3 loop reads CASSPTLGREQYF. CDR3 DNA: TGTGCCAGCAGCCCGACTTTGGGTCGCGAGCAGTACTTC.

With regard to this clone: This specimen includes other DNA sequences encoding the same CDR3. The chain uses TRBV12-3 or TRBV12-4 and TRBJ2-1; no reliable D call. V gave up 6 bases and J gave up 7 bases, with 4 bases separating them. This CDR3 comprises 10 residues. This chain's CDR3 is CASSRNEQFF. DNA of the CDR3: TGTGCCAGCAGCCGTAATGAGCAGTTCTTC.

The rearrangement uses TRBV14 and TRBJ2-7, with D possibly TRBD2 on 6 matching bases. Germline V gene lookup returns CDR1 SGHDN and CDR2 FVKESK. V was cut by 2 bases and J by 5 bases, with 7 bases left in between. The length of the CDR3 is 12 residues. The CDR3 nucleotides are TGTGCCAGCAGCCAACGGGGGAACGAGCAGTACTTC. Residues: CASSQRGNEQYF.

V and J are TRBV9 and TRBJ1-4; D not certain. Germline CDR1 reads SGDLS; CDR2 reads YYNGEE. Trimming took 3 bases from V and 8 from J, leaving 11 bases between them. The CDR3 loop spans 13 amino acids. CDR3 amino acids: CASSGVAGEKLFF. DNA of the CDR3: TGTGCCAGCAGCGGGGTCGCAGGAGAAAAACTGTTTTTT.

The table lists this clone with a count of one. The chain carries TRBV6-2 or TRBV6-3 and TRBJ2-1, with D uncertain. The germline V gene has CDR1 MNHEY and CDR2 SVGEGT. Between the trimmed V and J ends, which lost 2 bases and 9 bases, there was a span of 5 bases. This CDR3 has 11 residues. CDR3 in amino acids: CASSYVSEQFF. Here the CDR3 DNA reads TGTGCCAGCAGTTACGTGAGTGAGCAGTTCTTC.

The V call is TRBV6-2 or TRBV6-3, the J call TRBJ1-2, with 8 bases matching TRBD1. Germline lookup yields CDR1 MNHEY and CDR2 SVGEGT. The CDR3 totals 14 residues. Trimming took 5 bases from V and 4 from J; bases not matched to a gene: 6. This chain's CDR3 is CASSRQGSGYGYTF. CDR3 nucleotide sequence: TGTGCCAGCAGTAGACAGGGGTCAGGCTATGGCTACACCTTC.

The chain joins TRBV3-1 (or the pseudogene TRBV3-2) to TRBJ2-3; a possible D gene is TRBD1 (5 bases). Germline V gene data show CDR1 as LGHDT and CDR2 as YNNKEL (reference sequence). V was cut by 4 bases and J by 4 bases, with 6 bases left in between. CDR3 length: 12 residues. The CDR3 protein is CASSPGSDTQYF. The CDR3 coding sequence is TGTGCCAGCAGCCCAGGGTCAGATACGCAGTATTTT.

This chain joins TRBV18 and TRBJ1-2; no firm D call. V gave up 2 bases and J gave up 4 bases, with 8 bases separating them. Germline V lookup: CDR1 KGHSH, CDR2 LQKENI. The CDR3 covers 13 residues. CDR3 coding DNA: TGTGCCAGCTCACCAAGCAGCGTCTATGGCTACACCTTC. It specifies CASSPSSVYGYTF.

This rearrangement joins TRBV5-8 to TRBJ1-5; D is unclear. V lost 2 bases and J lost 4, with 16 bases in between. The CDR3 contains 16 residues. Germline loops: CDR1 SGHTS, CDR2 YDEGEE. CDR3 region: CASSFLPPRDNQPQHF. The CDR3 bases are TGTGCCAGCAGCTTCCTTCCCCCCCGGGATAATCAGCCCCAGCATTTT.

In its sample, this clone was seen once. The chain has TRBV18 and TRBJ2-3; D possibly corresponds to TRBD1 (5 bases). V was cut by 6 bases and J by 2 bases, with 18 bases left in between. The germline gives CDR1 KGHSH, CDR2 LQKENI. The CDR3 contains 16 residues. The CDR3 coding sequence is TGTGCCAGCTCTCTCAAGGGGCTAACCCTCACAGATACGCAGTATTTT. It encodes CASSLKGLTLTDTQYF.

This clone was picked up a small number of times. This chain links TRBV28 with TRBJ2-3, with TRBD2 identical over 9 bases. Germline CDR1 is MDHEN and CDR2 is SYDVKM. The CDR3 loop spans 15 amino acids. The ends lost 3 bases at V and 5 bases at J; junction bases unmatched: 6. Here the CDR3 DNA reads TGTGCCAGCAGTTTCTTGGCGGGAGGGATAGATACGCAGTATTTT. Translating it yields CASSFLAGGIDTQYF.